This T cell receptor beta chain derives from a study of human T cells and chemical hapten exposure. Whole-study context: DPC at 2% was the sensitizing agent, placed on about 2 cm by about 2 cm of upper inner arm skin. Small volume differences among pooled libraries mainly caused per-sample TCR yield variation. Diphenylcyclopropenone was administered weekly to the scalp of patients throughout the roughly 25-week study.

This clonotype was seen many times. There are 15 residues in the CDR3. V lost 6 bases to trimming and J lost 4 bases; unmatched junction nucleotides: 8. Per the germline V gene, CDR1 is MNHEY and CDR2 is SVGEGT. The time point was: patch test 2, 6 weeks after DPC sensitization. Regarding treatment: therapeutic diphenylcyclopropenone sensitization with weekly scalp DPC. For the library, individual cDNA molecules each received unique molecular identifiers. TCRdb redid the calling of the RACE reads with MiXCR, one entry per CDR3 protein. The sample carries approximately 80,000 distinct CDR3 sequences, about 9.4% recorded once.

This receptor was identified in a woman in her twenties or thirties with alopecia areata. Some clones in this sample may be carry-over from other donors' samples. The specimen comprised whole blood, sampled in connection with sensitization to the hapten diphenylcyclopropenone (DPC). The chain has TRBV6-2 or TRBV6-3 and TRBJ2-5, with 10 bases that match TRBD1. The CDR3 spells CASRTDRGISETQYF. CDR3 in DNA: TGTGCCAGCAGGACGGACAGGGGGATATCAGAGACCCAGTACTTC.